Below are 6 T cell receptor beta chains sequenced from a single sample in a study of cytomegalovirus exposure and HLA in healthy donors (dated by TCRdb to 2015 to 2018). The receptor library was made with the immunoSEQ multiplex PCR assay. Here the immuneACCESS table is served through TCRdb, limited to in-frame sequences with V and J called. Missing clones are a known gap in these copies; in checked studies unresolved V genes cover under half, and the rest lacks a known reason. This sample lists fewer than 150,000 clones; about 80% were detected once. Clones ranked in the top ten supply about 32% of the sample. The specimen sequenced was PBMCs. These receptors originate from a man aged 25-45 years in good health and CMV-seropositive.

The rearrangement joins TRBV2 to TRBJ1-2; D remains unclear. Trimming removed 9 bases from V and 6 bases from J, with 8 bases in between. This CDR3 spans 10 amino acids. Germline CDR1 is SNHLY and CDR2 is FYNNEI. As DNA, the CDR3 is TGTGCCAGGGCCGGGGATGGCTACACCTTC. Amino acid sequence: CARAGDGYTF.

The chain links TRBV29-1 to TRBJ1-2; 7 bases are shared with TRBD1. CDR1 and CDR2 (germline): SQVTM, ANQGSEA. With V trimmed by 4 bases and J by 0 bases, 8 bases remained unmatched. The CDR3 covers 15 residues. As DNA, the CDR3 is TGCAGCGTTGTAGGCACCGGGACAGCTAACTATGGCTACACCTTC. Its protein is CSVVGTGTANYGYTF.

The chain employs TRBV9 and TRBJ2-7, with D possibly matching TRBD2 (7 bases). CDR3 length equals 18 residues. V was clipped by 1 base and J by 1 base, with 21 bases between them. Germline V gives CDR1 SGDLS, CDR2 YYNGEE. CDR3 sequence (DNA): TGTGCCAGCAGCGTATCCCAGGGTCAGGCGGGGGCGTCCTACGAGCAGTACTTC. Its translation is CASSVSQGQAGASYEQYF.

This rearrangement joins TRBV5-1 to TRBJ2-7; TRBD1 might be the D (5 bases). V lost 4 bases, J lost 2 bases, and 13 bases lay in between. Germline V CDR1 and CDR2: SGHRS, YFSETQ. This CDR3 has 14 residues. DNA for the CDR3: TGCGCCAGCAGCCCCGGACACAGCGCCTACGAGCAGTACTTC. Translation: CASSPGHSAYEQYF.

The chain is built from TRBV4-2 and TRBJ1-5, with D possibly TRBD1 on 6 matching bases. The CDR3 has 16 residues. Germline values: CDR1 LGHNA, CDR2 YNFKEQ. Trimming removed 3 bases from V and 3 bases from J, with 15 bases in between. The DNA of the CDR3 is TGTGCCAGCAGCCACGAGGGGGGGCAAGACAATCAGCCCCAGCATTTT. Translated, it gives CASSHEGGQDNQPQHF.

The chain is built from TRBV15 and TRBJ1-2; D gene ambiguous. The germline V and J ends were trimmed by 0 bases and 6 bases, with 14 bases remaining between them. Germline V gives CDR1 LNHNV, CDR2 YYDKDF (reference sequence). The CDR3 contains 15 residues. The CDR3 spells CATSRDGRGYDGYTF. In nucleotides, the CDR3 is TGTGCCACCAGCAGAGATGGTCGGGGTTACGATGGCTACACCTTC.